A selection of T cell receptor beta chains follows, all from one sample in a study of T cell responses to AZD1222 COVID-19 vaccine. Assay used: immunoSEQ multiplex PCR; TCRdb lists only in-frame clones, some missing. The data show about 89,000 clones, 86% seen once. This specimen consisted of peripheral blood, obtained 28 days after the second AZD1222 dose. Every receptor here comes from an adult who received the AZD1222 COVID-19 vaccine. Both conserved end residues are part of each CDR3. The D gene is left open where the match is weak. For some rows the clone size is stated as once, few or many, or as a class when expanded; others skip it.

v_gene	j_gene	d_gene	abundance	CDR3nt	CDR3aa
TRBV5-6	TRBJ1-5	.	.	TGTGCCAGCAGCTTGACAGCTAGCAATCAGCCCCAGCATTTT	CASSLTASNQPQHF
TRBV19	TRBJ1-1	.	.	TGTGCCAGTAGTACGATTGGAACGGGGTTACCTGAAGCTTTCTTT	CASSTIGTGLPEAFF
TRBV6-5	TRBJ2-4	.	.	TGTGCCAGCAGTTACTCCTGGGTCCTAAAAAACATTCAGTACTTC	CASSYSWVLKNIQYF
TRBV5-1	TRBJ2-1	TRBD1	few	TGCGCCAGCAGCAGACAGGGTTCCGAGGAGTTCTTC	CASSRQGSEEFF
TRBV7-2	TRBJ1-4	.	.	TGTGCCAGCAGCCCCCACCCCGAAAATTATGAAAAACTGTTTTTT	CASSPHPENYEKLFF
TRBV7-9	TRBJ2-1	.	.	TGTGCCAGCAGCTTAGTGTCGGATGAGCAGTTCTTC	CASSLVSDEQFF
TRBV4-3	TRBJ2-3	TRBD2	.	TGCGCCAGCAGCCCCGGGACTAGCGGGAGGCACCGGGTCGATACGCAGTATTTT	CASSPGTSGRHRVDTQYF
TRBV7-9	TRBJ2-7	.	.	TGTGCCAGCAGCTTAGCGGGAGTCGGTGAGCAGTACTTC	CASSLAGVGEQYF
TRBV5-1	TRBJ1-2	TRBD1	.	TGCGCCAGCAGCTCCACAGGGGACTATGGCTACACCTTC	CASSSTGDYGYTF
TRBV30	TRBJ1-2	.	.	TGTGCCTCTCCACGCAGGTCTAACTATGGCTACACCTTC	CASPRRSNYGYTF
TRBV5-4	TRBJ1-2	.	once	TGTGCCAGCGGTTCTAGGGATGGCTACACCTTC	CASGSRDGYTF
TRBV30	TRBJ2-3	.	.	TGTGCCTGGAGTGTGGGTGGGGGCTCCGGGGATACGCAGTATTTT	CAWSVGGGSGDTQYF
TRBV5-4	TRBJ1-5	TRBD1	.	TGTGCCAGCAGCGCGGGACAGGGCAATCAGCCCCAGCATTTT	CASSAGQGNQPQHF
TRBV28	TRBJ1-4	.	.	TGTGCCAGCAGTTCCGCCCCCGGACGGGGGGATGAAAAACTGTTTTTT	CASSSAPGRGDEKLFF
TRBV10-3	TRBJ1-2	TRBD1	.	TGTGCCATCAGTGAGTCGAAACAGGGGGTCGGCTACACCTTC	CAISESKQGVGYTF
TRBV5-4	TRBJ1-1	.	few	TGTGCCAGCAGCTTGGCCCGGTATGGGGGAGGGCCTGAAGCTTTCTTT	CASSLARYGGGPEAFF
TRBV5-1	TRBJ1-6	.	.	TGCGCCAGCAGTCCAGCCGAATCGAATTCACCCCTCCACTTT	CASSPAESNSPLHF
TRBV7-2	TRBJ2-6	.	once	TGTGCCAGCAGCTTCGGCGGCGGGACCTCTGGGGCCAACGTCCTGACTTTC	CASSFGGGTSGANVLTF
TRBV27	TRBJ2-3	.	.	TGTGCCAGCATGGAGAGGGTGAGGAGCACAGATACGCAGTATTTT	CASMERVRSTDTQYF
TRBV6-5	TRBJ2-7	.	.	TGTGCCAGCCGCTTGACGGCCTACTACGAGCAGTACTTC	CASRLTAYYEQYF
TRBV27	TRBJ1-5	.	.	TGTGCCAGCAGTGGCGGCCTTTGGGGCAATCAGCCCCAGCATTTT	CASSGGLWGNQPQHF
TRBV7-2	TRBJ2-7	.	.	TGTGCCAGCAGCCGGGAAGGGACCTCCTACGAGCAGTACTTC	CASSREGTSYEQYF
TRBV24-1	TRBJ2-1	.	.	TGTGCCACCAGTGATGGGGCCACGTCCTACAATGAGCAGTTCTTC	CATSDGATSYNEQFF
TRBV5-6	TRBJ2-5	.	medium-sized	TGTGCCAGCAGCAGTTGGATTGAAGAGACCCAGTACTTC	CASSSWIEETQYF
TRBV27	TRBJ2-7	.	.	TGTGCCAGCAGTTTAATAAATGGAGGGCAGTACTTC	CASSLINGGQYF
TRBV10-1	TRBJ1-1	.	.	TGCGCCAGCAGAGGCTCTAAGATGGGAGGTGAAGCTTTCTTT	CASRGSKMGGEAFF
TRBV27	TRBJ2-4	.	.	TGTGCCAGCAGTCCTTGGACAGGACGGGAGGACATTCAGTACTTC	CASSPWTGREDIQYF
TRBV7-2	TRBJ2-3	.	.	TGTGCCAGCAGCTTAGCAGTAGACCCTAGCACAGATACGCAGTATTTT	CASSLAVDPSTDTQYF
TRBV6-5	TRBJ1-2	.	.	TGTGCCAGCAGTTCAACCTTGTATGGCTACACCTTC	CASSSTLYGYTF
TRBV28	TRBJ2-7	TRBD1	.	TGTGCCAGCAGTTTAAGAGGGACAGTAAGCTCCTACGAGCAGTACTTC	CASSLRGTVSSYEQYF
TRBV7-9	TRBJ1-4	.	.	TGTGCCAGCAGCCCCTCGTATGGGGTGGGGGCAACTAATGAAAAACTGTTTTTT	CASSPSYGVGATNEKLFF
TRBV20-1	TRBJ2-5	.	.	TGCAGTCCCGCCGGGGAGACCCAGTACTTC	CSPAGETQYF
TRBV5-4	TRBJ2-7	TRBD2	.	TGTGCCAGCAGATTAGCGGGAGGGCCATACGAGCAGTACTTC	CASRLAGGPYEQYF
TRBV6-5	TRBJ1-1	TRBD1	.	TGTGCCAGCAGGGGACAGGAGTATGAAGCTTTCTTT	CASRGQEYEAFF
TRBV19	TRBJ2-7	TRBD1	.	TGTGCCAGTAGTATACCCAACGCCGGGACAGGGGCCTACGAGCAGTACTTC	CASSIPNAGTGAYEQYF